The clone carrying this TCR beta chain showed up just once. Authors' methods: The authors estimated nucleated cell counts from reference gene primer amplification. Assay: immunoSEQ multiplex PCR; the TCRdb copy retains only in-frame clones and omits some. The V and J calls and clone size are taken from that table; D and trimming were inferred from the DNA. The table has 150,000 or so clones, roughly four fifths seen once. V lost 6 bases and J 1 base, leaving 17 bases between the germline ends. From germline, CDR1 is MNHEY and CDR2 SMNVEV (reference sequence). The CDR3 has 16 residues. Recovered status applied to Cohort 3 donors who had two consecutive negative PCRs. It also applied to those with clearance or with symptom resolution. This sample stems from a study of blood T cell repertoires in COVID-19.

The receptor comes from a man over 45 who had recovered from COVID-19. The chain is built from TRBV27 and TRBJ2-3, with D maybe TRBD2 (7 bases). The sequenced material came from PBMCs or T cells enriched from blood (not recorded which). CDR3 region: CASSQIGGGGTDTQYF. Written as DNA, the CDR3 is TGTGCCAGCAGCCAAATTGGGGGGGGCGGCACAGATACGCAGTATTTT.